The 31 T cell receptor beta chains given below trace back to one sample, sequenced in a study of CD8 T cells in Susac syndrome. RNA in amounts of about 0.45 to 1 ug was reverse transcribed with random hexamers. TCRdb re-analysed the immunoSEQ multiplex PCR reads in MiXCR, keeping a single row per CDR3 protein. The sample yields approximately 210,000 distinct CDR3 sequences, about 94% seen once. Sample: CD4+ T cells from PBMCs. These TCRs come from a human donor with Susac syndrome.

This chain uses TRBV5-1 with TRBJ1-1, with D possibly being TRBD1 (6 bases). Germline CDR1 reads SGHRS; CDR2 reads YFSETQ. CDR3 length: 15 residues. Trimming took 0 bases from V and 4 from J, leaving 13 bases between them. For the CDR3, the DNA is TGCGCCAGCAGCTTGGCCGGGGGGCGTGCCACTGAAGCTTTCTTT. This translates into CASSLAGGRATEAFF.

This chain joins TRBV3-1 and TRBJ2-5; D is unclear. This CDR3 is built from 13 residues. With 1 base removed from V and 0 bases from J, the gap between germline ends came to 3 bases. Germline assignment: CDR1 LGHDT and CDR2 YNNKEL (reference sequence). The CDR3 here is CASSQVHQETQYF. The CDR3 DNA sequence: TGTGCCAGCAGCCAAGTGCACCAAGAGACCCAGTACTTC.

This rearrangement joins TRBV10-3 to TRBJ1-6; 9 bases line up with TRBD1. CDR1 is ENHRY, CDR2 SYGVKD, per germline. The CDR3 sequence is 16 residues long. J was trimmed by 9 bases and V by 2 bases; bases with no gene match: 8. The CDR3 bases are TGTGCCATCAGTGAGACCTGGGACAGGGAGGGTTCACCCCTCCACTTT. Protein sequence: CAISETWDREGSPLHF.

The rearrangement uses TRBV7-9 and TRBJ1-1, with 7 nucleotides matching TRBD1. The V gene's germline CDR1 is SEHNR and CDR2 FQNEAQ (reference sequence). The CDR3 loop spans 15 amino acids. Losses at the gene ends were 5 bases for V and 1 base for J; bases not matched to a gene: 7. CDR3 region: CASSPTGTANTEAFF. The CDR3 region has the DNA TGTGCCAGCAGCCCCACCGGGACAGCGAACACTGAAGCTTTCTTT.

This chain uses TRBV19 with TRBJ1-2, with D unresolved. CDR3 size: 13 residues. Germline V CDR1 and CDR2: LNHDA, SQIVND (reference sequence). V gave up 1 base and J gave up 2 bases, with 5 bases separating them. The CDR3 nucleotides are TGTGCCAGTAGTATAGGAGAGAACTATGGCTACACCTTC. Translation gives CASSIGENYGYTF.

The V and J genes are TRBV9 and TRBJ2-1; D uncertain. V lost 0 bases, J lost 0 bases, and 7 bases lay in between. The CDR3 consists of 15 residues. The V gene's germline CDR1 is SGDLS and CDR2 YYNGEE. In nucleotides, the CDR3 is TGTGCCAGCAGCGTAGTGTTCGACTCCTACAATGAGCAGTTCTTC. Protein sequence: CASSVVFDSYNEQFF.

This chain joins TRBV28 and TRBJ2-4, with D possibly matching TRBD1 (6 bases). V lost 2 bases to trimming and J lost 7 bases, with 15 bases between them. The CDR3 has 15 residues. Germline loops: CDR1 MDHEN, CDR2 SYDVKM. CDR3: CASSLNRAYNNIQYF. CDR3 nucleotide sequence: TGTGCCAGCAGTTTAAACAGGGCCTACAATAACATTCAGTACTTC.

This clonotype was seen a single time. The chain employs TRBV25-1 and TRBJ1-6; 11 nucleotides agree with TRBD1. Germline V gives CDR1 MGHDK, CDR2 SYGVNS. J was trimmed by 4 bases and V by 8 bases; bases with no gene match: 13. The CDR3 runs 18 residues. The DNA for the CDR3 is TGTGCCAGCGGGGCTCCCGGGACAGGGGGAAGGTATAATTCACCCCTCCACTTT. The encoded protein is CASGAPGTGGRYNSPLHF.

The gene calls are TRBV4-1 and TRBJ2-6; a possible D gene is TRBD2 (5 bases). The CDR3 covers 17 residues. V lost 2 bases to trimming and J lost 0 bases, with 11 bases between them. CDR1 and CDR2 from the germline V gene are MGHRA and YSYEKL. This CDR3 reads CASSQLFGNSGANVLTF. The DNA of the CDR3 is TGCGCCAGCAGCCAATTGTTCGGGAACTCTGGGGCCAACGTCCTGACTTTC.

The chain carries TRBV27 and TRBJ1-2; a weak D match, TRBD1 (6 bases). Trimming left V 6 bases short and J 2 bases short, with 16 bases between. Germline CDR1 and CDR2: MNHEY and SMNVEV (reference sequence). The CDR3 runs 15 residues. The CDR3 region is CASSGQMRGNYGYTF. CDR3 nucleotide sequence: TGTGCCAGCAGCGGACAGATGAGGGGGAACTATGGCTACACCTTC.

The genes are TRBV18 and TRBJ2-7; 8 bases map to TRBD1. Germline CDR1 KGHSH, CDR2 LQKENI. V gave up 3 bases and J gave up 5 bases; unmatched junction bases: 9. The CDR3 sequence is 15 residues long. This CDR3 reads CASSPKTGAVNEQYF. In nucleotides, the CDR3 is TGTGCCAGCTCACCGAAGACAGGGGCGGTCAACGAGCAGTACTTC.

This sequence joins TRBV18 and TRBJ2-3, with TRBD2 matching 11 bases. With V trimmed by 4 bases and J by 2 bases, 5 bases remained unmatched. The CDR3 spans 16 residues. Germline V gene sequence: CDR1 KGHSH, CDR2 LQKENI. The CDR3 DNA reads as TGTGCCAGCTCACGACGGACTAGCGGGCACACAGATACGCAGTATTTT. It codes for CASSRRTSGHTDTQYF.

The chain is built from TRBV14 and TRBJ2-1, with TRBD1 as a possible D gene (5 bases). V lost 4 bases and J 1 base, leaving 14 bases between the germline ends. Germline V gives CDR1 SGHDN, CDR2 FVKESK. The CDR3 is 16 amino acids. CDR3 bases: TGTGCCAGCAGCCCCGTGGGGCGGAGTTCCTACAATGAGCAGTTCTTC. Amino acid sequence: CASSPVGRSSYNEQFF.

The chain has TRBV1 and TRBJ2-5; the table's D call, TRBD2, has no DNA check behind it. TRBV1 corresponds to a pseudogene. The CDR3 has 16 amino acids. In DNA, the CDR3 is TGCACCAGCAGCCAAGAGGGGGCTAGCGGGGCGGAGACCCAGTACTTC. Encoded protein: CTSSQEGASGAETQYF.

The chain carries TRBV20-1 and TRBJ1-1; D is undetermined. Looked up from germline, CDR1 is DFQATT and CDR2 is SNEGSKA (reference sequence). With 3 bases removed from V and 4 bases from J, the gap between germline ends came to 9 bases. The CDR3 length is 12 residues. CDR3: CSASSGSTEAFF. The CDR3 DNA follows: TGCAGTGCTAGCTCGGGTAGCACTGAAGCTTTCTTT.

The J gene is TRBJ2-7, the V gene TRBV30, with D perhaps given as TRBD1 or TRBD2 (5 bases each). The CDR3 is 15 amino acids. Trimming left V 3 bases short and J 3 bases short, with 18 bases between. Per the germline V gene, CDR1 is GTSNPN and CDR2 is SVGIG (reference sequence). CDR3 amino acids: CAWRPLGDRYYEQYF. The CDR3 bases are TGTGCCTGGAGGCCTCTGGGGGACCGCTACTACGAGCAGTACTTC.

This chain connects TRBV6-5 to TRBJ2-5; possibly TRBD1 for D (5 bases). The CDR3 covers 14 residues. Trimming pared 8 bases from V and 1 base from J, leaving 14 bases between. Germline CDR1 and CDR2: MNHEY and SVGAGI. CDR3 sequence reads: CASGAMGGQETQYF. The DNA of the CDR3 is TGTGCCAGCGGGGCCATGGGCGGCCAAGAGACCCAGTACTTC.

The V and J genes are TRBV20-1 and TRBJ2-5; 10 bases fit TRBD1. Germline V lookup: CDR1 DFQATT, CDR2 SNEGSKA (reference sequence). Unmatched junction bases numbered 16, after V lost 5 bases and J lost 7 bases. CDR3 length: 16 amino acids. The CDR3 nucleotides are TGCAGTGCTCAGTGGGAGACAGGGGGCCCCTTGGGGACCCAGTACTTC. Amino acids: CSAQWETGGPLGTQYF.

CDR3 amino acids: CASSSEGPSGNTIYF. In nucleotides, the CDR3 is TGTGCCAGCAGCTCTGAAGGGCCTTCTGGAAACACCATATATTTT. V usage is TRBV5-4 and J usage is TRBJ1-3; the D is unclear. Germline loops: CDR1 SGHNT, CDR2 YYREEE (reference sequence). The length of the CDR3 is 15 residues. Trimming pared 3 bases from V and 1 base from J, leaving 11 bases between.

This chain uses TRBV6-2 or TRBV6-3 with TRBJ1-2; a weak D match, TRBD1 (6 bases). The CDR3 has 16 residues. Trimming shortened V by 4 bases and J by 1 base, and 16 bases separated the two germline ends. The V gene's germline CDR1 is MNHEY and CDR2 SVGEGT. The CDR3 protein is CASSFLQGQLNYGYTF. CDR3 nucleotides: TGTGCCAGCAGTTTCCTCCAAGGACAGCTTAACTATGGCTACACCTTC.

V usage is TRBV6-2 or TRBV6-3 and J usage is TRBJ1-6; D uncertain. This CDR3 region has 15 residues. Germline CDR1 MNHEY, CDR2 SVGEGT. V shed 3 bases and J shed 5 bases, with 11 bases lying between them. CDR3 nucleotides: TGTGCCAGCAGTTATACGGGGTGGAATAATTCACCCCTCCACTTT. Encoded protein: CASSYTGWNNSPLHF.

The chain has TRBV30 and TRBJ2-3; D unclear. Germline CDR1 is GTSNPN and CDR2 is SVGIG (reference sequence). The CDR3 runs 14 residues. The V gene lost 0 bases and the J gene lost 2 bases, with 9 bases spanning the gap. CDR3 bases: TGTGCCTGGAGTGTAACCAGCTTCACAGATACGCAGTATTTT. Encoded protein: CAWSVTSFTDTQYF. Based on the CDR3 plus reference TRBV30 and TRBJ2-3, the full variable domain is SQTIHQWPATLVQPVGSPLSLECTVEGTSNPNLYWYRQAAGRGLQLLFYSVGIGQISSEVPQNLSASRPQDRQFILSSKKLLLSDSGFYLCAWSVTSFTDTQYFGPGTRLTVL.

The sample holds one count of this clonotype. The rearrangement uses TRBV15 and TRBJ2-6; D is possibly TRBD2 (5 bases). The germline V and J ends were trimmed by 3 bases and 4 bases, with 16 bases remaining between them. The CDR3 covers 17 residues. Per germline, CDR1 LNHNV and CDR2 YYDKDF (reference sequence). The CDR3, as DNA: TGTGCCACCAGCAGCGATCTCGGGCCGGGGGGGGCCAACGTCCTGACTTTC. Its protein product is CATSSDLGPGGANVLTF.

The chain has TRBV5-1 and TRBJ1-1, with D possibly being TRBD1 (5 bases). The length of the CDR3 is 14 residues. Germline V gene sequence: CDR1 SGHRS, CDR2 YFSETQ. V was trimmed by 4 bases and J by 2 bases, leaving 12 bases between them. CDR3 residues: CASSTRGYNTEAFF. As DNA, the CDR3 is TGCGCCAGCAGCACCCGGGGGTATAACACTGAAGCTTTCTTT.

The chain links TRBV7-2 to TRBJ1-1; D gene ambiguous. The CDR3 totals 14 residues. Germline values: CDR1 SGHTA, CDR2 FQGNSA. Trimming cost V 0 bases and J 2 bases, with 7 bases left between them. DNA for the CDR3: TGTGCCAGCAGCTTAGCTCACGGAAACACTGAAGCTTTCTTT. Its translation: CASSLAHGNTEAFF.

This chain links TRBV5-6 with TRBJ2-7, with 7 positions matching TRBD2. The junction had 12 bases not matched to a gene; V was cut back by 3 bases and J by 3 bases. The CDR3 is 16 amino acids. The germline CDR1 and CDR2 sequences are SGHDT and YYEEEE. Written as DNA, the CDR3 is TGTGCCAGCAGCTCCCCGCCCCGGGACTACAGCTACGAGCAGTACTTC. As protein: CASSSPPRDYSYEQYF.

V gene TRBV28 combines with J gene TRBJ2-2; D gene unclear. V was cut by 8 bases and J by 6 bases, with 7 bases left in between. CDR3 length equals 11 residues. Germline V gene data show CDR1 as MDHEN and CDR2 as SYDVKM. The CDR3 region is CASEVPGELFF. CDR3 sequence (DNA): TGTGCCAGCGAGGTACCCGGGGAGCTGTTTTTT.

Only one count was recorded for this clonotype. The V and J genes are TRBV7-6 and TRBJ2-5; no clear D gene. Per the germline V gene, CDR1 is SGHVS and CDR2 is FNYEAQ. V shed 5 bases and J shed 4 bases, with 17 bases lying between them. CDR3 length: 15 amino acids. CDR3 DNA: TGTGCCAGCAGCCCCAACCTTGGACCTGGAGAGACCCAGTACTTC. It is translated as CASSPNLGPGETQYF.

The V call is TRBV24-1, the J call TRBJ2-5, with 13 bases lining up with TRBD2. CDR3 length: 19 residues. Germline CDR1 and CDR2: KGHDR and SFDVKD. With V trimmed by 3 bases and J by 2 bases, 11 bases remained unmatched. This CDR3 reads CATSDTYGTSGELQETQYF. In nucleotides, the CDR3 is TGTGCCACCAGTGATACCTACGGGACTAGCGGGGAATTGCAAGAGACCCAGTACTTC.

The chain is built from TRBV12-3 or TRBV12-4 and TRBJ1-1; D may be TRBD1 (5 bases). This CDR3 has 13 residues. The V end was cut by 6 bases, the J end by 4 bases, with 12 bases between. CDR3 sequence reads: CASSLTVGTEAFF. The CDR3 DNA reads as TGTGCCAGCAGCCTGACAGTGGGCACTGAAGCTTTCTTT.

CDR3 region: CASSARDSYYGYTF. As DNA, the CDR3 is TGCGCCAGCAGCGCCCGGGACAGTTACTATGGCTACACCTTC. The chain links TRBV5-1 to TRBJ1-2; the match to TRBD1 covers 7 bases. This CDR3 is 14 amino acids long. The V and J ends lost 4 bases and 3 bases, in that order; junction bases with no gene match: 6. The germline V gene has CDR1 SGHRS and CDR2 YFSETQ.